The subject of this entry is one TCR beta chain. Its antigen is not known. This entry is derived from a study of T cell repertoires in cytomegalovirus infection. About the research overall: The authors used CMV epitopes that were HLA-C-restricted (recently identified) and HLA-B-restricted (well studied). The study's findings and limits: HLA-C-restricted, CMV-specific TCR beta clonotypes were dominant ex vivo.

TCRdb fed the reads into MiXCR, producing one record per CDR3 protein. The sample yields about 50,000 distinct CDR3 sequences, roughly 21% seen once. Germline assignment: CDR1 MNHEY and CDR2 SVGEGT. V was pared by 2 bases and J by 5 bases, with 9 bases between. The CDR3 runs to 13 residues. The clonotype comes from a human donor in good health (CMV status not recorded). Some clones in this sample may be carry-over from other donors' samples. The specimen comprised CD8+ T cells from cultured PBMCs, sampled from culture after CMV antigen stimulation. The rearrangement links TRBV6-2 or TRBV6-3 to TRBJ1-1, with D unresolved. The CDR3 bases are TGTGCCAGCAGTTACACGAGAGAGACTGAAGCTTTCTTT. Its translation is CASSYTRETEAFF.